This section outlines one T cell receptor beta chain sequence together with its context. The data were produced by immunoSEQ multiplex PCR, yet TCRdb's version contains in-frame clones alone and is incomplete. The table includes 300,000 to 350,000 clones, 90% detected once. This entry is derived from a study of blood T cell repertoires in COVID-19. Looked up from germline, CDR1 is SGDLS and CDR2 is YYNGEE. This CDR3 spans 13 amino acids. V lost 1 base, J lost 9 bases, and 11 bases lay in between. Participant-given clinical history determined each cohort assignment. This clonotype was obtained from a woman between 18 and 29 years old with acute COVID-19. The material sequenced was PBMCs or T cells enriched from blood (not recorded which). The chain is built from TRBV9 and TRBJ2-1, with D possibly matching TRBD2 (5 bases). The CDR3 spells CASSVHGSSEQFF. CDR3 coding DNA: TGTGCCAGCAGCGTACATGGGAGTAGTGAGCAGTTCTTC.